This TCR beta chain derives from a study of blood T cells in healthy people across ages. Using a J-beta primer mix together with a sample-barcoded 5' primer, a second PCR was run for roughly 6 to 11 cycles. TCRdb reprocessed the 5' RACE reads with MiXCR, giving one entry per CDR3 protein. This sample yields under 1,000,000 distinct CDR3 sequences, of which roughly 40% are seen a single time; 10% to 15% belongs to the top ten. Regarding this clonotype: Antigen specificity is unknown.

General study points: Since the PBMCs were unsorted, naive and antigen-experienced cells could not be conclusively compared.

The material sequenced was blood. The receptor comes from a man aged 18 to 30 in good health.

The chain's CDR3 is CSVPEGSSYEQYF. The CDR3 DNA sequence: TGCAGCGTGCCAGAGGGGAGCTCCTACGAGCAGTACTTC. The gene calls are TRBV29-1 and TRBJ2-7; possibly TRBD1 or TRBD2 for D (5 bases each). From germline, CDR1 is SQVTM and CDR2 ANQGSEA. Trimming shortened V by 6 bases and J by 0 bases, and 12 bases separated the two germline ends. The CDR3 runs to 13 residues.